Listed below are T cell receptor beta chains from one sample, sequenced in a study of cytomegalovirus exposure and HLA in healthy donors. Generated by immunoSEQ multiplex PCR, the TCRdb table keeps only in-frame clones and is missing some. The data show 250,000 to 350,000 clones, about nine tenths seen once. Sequencing input: PBMCs. The receptors come from a man aged 40-55 years in good health and CMV-seropositive. Both conserved end residues are part of each CDR3. A D gene is named only where the DNA matches it firmly. Clone size is stated in some rows and not others, as once, few, many or a class when expanded.

D	V	J	size	CDR3	DNA
NA	TRBV6-5	TRBJ1-4	NA	CASSYSRQITKKLFF	TGTGCCAGCAGTTACTCAAGACAGATTACGAAAAAACTGTTTTTT
TRBD1	TRBV28	TRBJ2-3	NA	CASSPSGTGSTDTQYF	TGTGCCAGCAGTCCCTCCGGGACAGGAAGCACAGATACGCAGTATTTT
TRBD1	TRBV30	TRBJ2-5	NA	CAWSAGTGGYQETQYF	TGTGCCTGGAGTGCCGGGACAGGGGGATACCAAGAGACCCAGTACTTC
NA	TRBV11-2	TRBJ2-5	NA	CASSRQLQETQYF	TGTGCCAGCAGTAGACAGCTCCAAGAGACCCAGTACTTC
NA	TRBV29-1	TRBJ1-5	NA	CSVEDPETVHHF	TGCAGCGTTGAAGATCCCGAGACAGTACACCATTTT
TRBD2	TRBV6-5	TRBJ2-3	NA	CAVGTSGVTDTQYF	TGTGCAGTAGGGACTAGCGGGGTCACAGATACGCAGTATTTT
TRBD2	TRBV4-1	TRBJ2-1	NA	CASSQDPGGELAGPPYNEQFF	TGCGCCAGCAGCCAAGATCCAGGGGGTGAACTAGCGGGCCCTCCCTACAATGAGCAGTTCTTC
TRBD2	TRBV7-2	TRBJ2-7	NA	CASSFLAGSYEQYF	TGTGCCAGCAGCTTTCTAGCGGGGTCCTACGAGCAGTACTTC
TRBD1	TRBV29-1	TRBJ1-2	NA	CSVDGQDYGYTF	TGCAGCGTAGATGGACAGGACTATGGCTACACCTTC
NA	TRBV18	TRBJ2-3	NA	CASSSGNRGDTQYF	TGTGCCAGCTCTTCTGGGAATAGGGGAGATACGCAGTATTTT
TRBD1	TRBV5-1	TRBJ2-1	NA	CASTVSLTGAKSYNEQFF	TGCGCCAGCACCGTTTCCCTAACAGGGGCCAAGAGCTACAATGAGCAGTTCTTC
NA	TRBV7-3	TRBJ2-2	NA	CASSQTGSGELFF	TGTGCCAGCAGCCAAACAGGGTCCGGGGAGCTGTTTTTT
TRBD1	TRBV20-1	TRBJ1-2	once	CSAKTGVGYTF	TGCAGTGCCAAGACAGGGGTAGGCTACACCTTC
TRBD1	TRBV7-9	TRBJ1-4	NA	CACGTGLIATNEKLFF	TGTGCCTGCGGGACAGGTCTAATTGCAACTAATGAAAAACTGTTTTTT
TRBD1	TRBV5-4	TRBJ2-7	NA	CASSTTGVSYEQYF	TGTGCCAGCAGCACCACAGGGGTGTCCTACGAGCAGTACTTC
NA	TRBV7-9	TRBJ2-1	NA	CASSPQSATFNEQFF	TGTGCCAGCAGCCCGCAGAGCGCAACCTTCAATGAGCAGTTCTTC
TRBD2	TRBV5-6	TRBJ2-1	NA	CASSTGTSGFNEQFF	TGTGCCAGCAGTACCGGGACTAGCGGGTTCAATGAGCAGTTCTTC
NA	TRBV11-2	TRBJ2-2	NA	CASSLGAPGELFF	TGTGCCAGCAGCTTAGGGGCACCCGGGGAGCTGTTTTTT
TRBD2	TRBV5-4	TRBJ2-5	NA	CASSNGLAGRETQYF	TGTGCCAGCAGCAACGGACTAGCGGGACGAGAGACCCAGTACTTC
TRBD1	TRBV7-2	TRBJ1-5	NA	CASSEQGGNQPQHF	TGTGCCAGCAGCGAACAGGGGGGTAATCAGCCCCAGCATTTT
NA	TRBV6-1	TRBJ1-3	NA	CASSDPGRGYSGNTIYF	TGTGCCAGCAGTGACCCGGGCAGGGGATATTCTGGAAACACCATATATTTT
NA	TRBV5-4	TRBJ1-2	NA	CASSLVQGISGYTF	TGTGCCAGCAGCTTGGTGCAGGGGATCTCTGGCTACACCTTC
TRBD2	TRBV30	TRBJ2-5	NA	CAWTNGQRLAEETQYF	TGTGCCTGGACGAACGGGCAGCGACTAGCTGAAGAGACCCAGTACTTC
NA	TRBV5-5	TRBJ1-1	NA	CASSPYGGGTEAFF	TGTGCCAGCAGCCCCTATGGCGGGGGCACTGAAGCTTTCTTT
TRBD1	TRBV19	TRBJ2-7	NA	CAIPDRAESYEQYF	TGTGCCATCCCGGACAGGGCCGAATCCTACGAGCAGTACTTC
NA	TRBV6-6	TRBJ1-3	few	CASSRRGSSGNTIYF	TGTGCCAGCAGTCGAAGAGGAAGCTCTGGAAACACCATATATTTT
NA	TRBV5-1	TRBJ1-3	NA	CASSLNRGSGNTIYF	TGCGCCAGCAGCTTGAATCGGGGCTCTGGAAACACCATATATTTT
TRBD2	TRBV7-3	TRBJ2-2	NA	CASSSGLANTGELFF	TGTGCCAGCAGCTCGGGACTAGCGAACACCGGGGAGCTGTTTTTT
NA	TRBV10-2	TRBJ1-1	few	CASSDSVNTEAFF	TGCGCCAGCAGTGACAGTGTTAACACTGAAGCTTTCTTT
NA	TRBV5-6	TRBJ2-7	NA	CASSLHGTYEQYF	TGTGCCAGCAGCTTACACGGGACCTACGAGCAGTACTTC
TRBD2	TRBV9	TRBJ2-2	NA	CASSVGTSGNTGELFF	TGTGCCAGCAGCGTGGGCACTAGCGGGAACACCGGGGAGCTGTTTTTT
TRBD1	TRBV5-1	TRBJ1-2	NA	CASSLYESVQGVGYTF	TGCGCCAGCAGCTTGTACGAGTCGGTGCAGGGGGTAGGCTACACCTTC
TRBD1	TRBV7-3	TRBJ1-1	few	CASSPQGQGNTEAFF	TGTGCCAGCAGCCCCCAGGGACAGGGGAACACTGAAGCTTTCTTT
NA	TRBV29-1	TRBJ2-7	NA	CSVAGGDSTYEQYF	TGCAGCGTTGCCGGCGGGGACTCAACGTACGAGCAGTACTTC
TRBD1	TRBV28	TRBJ1-1	few	CASRFYGTGLMNTEAFF	TGTGCCAGCAGATTCTACGGGACAGGGCTGATGAACACTGAAGCTTTCTTT
TRBD1	TRBV7-6	TRBJ1-1	few	CASSLGVQGRLNTEAFF	TGTGCCAGCAGCTTAGGGGTACAGGGGAGACTGAACACTGAAGCTTTCTTT
NA	TRBV28	TRBJ2-7	NA	CASTDPRRDSPYEQYF	TGTGCCAGCACCGACCCCAGGAGGGACAGTCCCTACGAGCAGTACTTC
NA	TRBV4-3	TRBJ2-7	NA	CASSQVGRGADPYEQYF	TGCGCCAGCAGCCAAGTCGGTCGGGGGGCGGATCCCTACGAGCAGTACTTC
TRBD2	TRBV10-2	TRBJ2-2	NA	CASRLPGTSNTGELFF	TGCGCCAGTAGACTGCCCGGGACTAGCAACACCGGGGAGCTGTTTTTT
TRBD2	TRBV5-1	TRBJ2-1	NA	CASSWEGDSYNEQFF	TGCGCCAGCAGCTGGGAGGGAGACTCCTACAATGAGCAGTTCTTC
TRBD1	TRBV29-1	TRBJ2-7	NA	CSVEGDRSGDEQYF	TGCAGCGTTGAGGGGGACAGGTCCGGGGACGAGCAGTACTTC
TRBD1	TRBV19	TRBJ2-5	NA	CASSVSTGESKTQYF	TGTGCCAGTAGTGTATCGACAGGGGAGTCAAAGACCCAGTACTTC
TRBD1	TRBV7-9	TRBJ2-3	NA	CASSFDRVKTDTQYF	TGTGCCAGCAGCTTCGACAGGGTGAAAACAGATACGCAGTATTTT
TRBD2	TRBV29-1	TRBJ2-5	NA	CSVERELETQYF	TGCAGCGTTGAGCGGGAGTTGGAGACCCAGTACTTC
TRBD1	TRBV28	TRBJ2-7	NA	CASRLGTGGYEQYF	TGTGCCAGTCGACTCGGGACAGGGGGCTACGAGCAGTACTTC
NA	TRBV7-2	TRBJ1-5	few	CASSPYSNQPQHF	TGTGCCAGCAGTCCGTATAGCAATCAGCCCCAGCATTTT
NA	TRBV27	TRBJ2-7	NA	CASSPSRESYEQYF	TGTGCCAGCAGTCCCTCCAGGGAATCCTACGAGCAGTACTTC
TRBD2	TRBV29-1	TRBJ2-5	NA	CSVDGLAGVGFSWETQYF	TGCAGCGTTGACGGGCTAGCGGGAGTGGGATTCAGTTGGGAGACCCAGTACTTC
NA	TRBV7-9	TRBJ2-1	NA	CASSVGHPSYNEQFF	TGTGCCAGCAGCGTGGGACATCCCTCCTACAATGAGCAGTTCTTC
NA	TRBV29-1	TRBJ1-1	NA	CSVEVAFEAFF	TGCAGCGTTGAAGTGGCCTTTGAAGCTTTCTTT
TRBD1	TRBV6-5	TRBJ1-5	NA	CASSRQGSNRPQHF	TGTGCCAGCAGTAGACAGGGGAGCAATCGGCCCCAGCATTTT
NA	TRBV19	TRBJ1-5	NA	CASSIVAGEQPQHF	TGTGCCAGTAGTATAGTGGCAGGGGAGCAGCCCCAGCATTTT
TRBD2	TRBV5-6	TRBJ2-3	NA	CASSHSGSTDTQYF	TGTGCCAGCAGCCATAGCGGGAGCACAGATACGCAGTATTTT
NA	TRBV7-2	TRBJ2-2	NA	CASSAPDRGELFF	TGTGCCAGCAGCGCCCCGGACAGAGGGGAGCTGTTTTTT
NA	TRBV4-2	TRBJ1-1	few	CASSRMDSGTEAFF	TGTGCCAGCAGCCGAATGGACAGTGGCACTGAAGCTTTCTTT
NA	TRBV6-5	TRBJ2-7	NA	CASGGGGSYEQYF	TGTGCCAGCGGGGGGGGCGGGAGCTACGAGCAGTACTTC
NA	TRBV7-9	TRBJ2-7	NA	CASSASTAYEQYF	TGTGCCAGCAGCGCGAGCACGGCCTACGAGCAGTACTTC
TRBD2	TRBV7-9	TRBJ2-3	NA	CASSLLLAGAGFGDTQYF	TGTGCCAGCAGCTTATTACTAGCGGGAGCCGGTTTCGGAGATACGCAGTATTTT